These T cell receptor beta chains were read from a single sample in a study of T cells in localized non-small cell lung cancer. Repertoires were generated with immunoSEQ multiplex PCR, while TCRdb's copy carries only in-frame clones and drops some. The table lists about 78,000 clones, about four fifths of them singletons. The material was peripheral blood, obtained before any cancer treatment. The receptor set was obtained from a man between 40 and 69 years old with stage I lung adenocarcinoma. The CDR3 runs from the conserved cysteine through the conserved F or W. Fields, in order: J gene, V gene, D gene, clone size, CDR3 DNA, CDR3 protein. D genes are given only for firm matches. Size tells how often a clone was seen (once, few, many) or the class of an expanded clone, and some rows leave it out.

j_gene: TRBJ1-4; v_gene: TRBV14; d_gene: TRBD1; abundance: .; CDR3nt: TGTGCCAGCAGCCAAGGACAGGGGAGGAATGAAAAACTGTTTTTT; CDR3aa: CASSQGQGRNEKLFF
j_gene: TRBJ2-3; v_gene: TRBV10-1; d_gene: .; abundance: .; CDR3nt: TGCGCCAGCAGTGAGTCGAGGGAAGCGTTGGGCGCAGATACGCAGTATTTT; CDR3aa: CASSESREALGADTQYF
j_gene: TRBJ1-5; v_gene: TRBV15; d_gene: .; abundance: .; CDR3nt: TGTGCCACCAGCAGAGATCTGCGGGGCAGCTATAGCAATCAGCCCCAGCATTTT; CDR3aa: CATSRDLRGSYSNQPQHF
j_gene: TRBJ1-5; v_gene: TRBV5-5; d_gene: .; abundance: .; CDR3nt: TGTGCCAGCAACCCCCTAGGCCGGGGGGTTAGCAATCAGCCCCAGCATTTT; CDR3aa: CASNPLGRGVSNQPQHF
j_gene: TRBJ2-7; v_gene: TRBV2; d_gene: .; abundance: .; CDR3nt: TGTGCCAGCAGTGAAGTATCCGGGGGGCAGTACTTC; CDR3aa: CASSEVSGGQYF
j_gene: TRBJ2-1; v_gene: TRBV29-1; d_gene: .; abundance: .; CDR3nt: TGCAGCGTTGCTTCTTTTGCGGACAATGAGCAGTTCTTC; CDR3aa: CSVASFADNEQFF
j_gene: TRBJ1-1; v_gene: TRBV19; d_gene: .; abundance: few; CDR3nt: TGTGCCAGTAGGACTAGATCCGGAAGCACTGAAGCTTTCTTT; CDR3aa: CASRTRSGSTEAFF
j_gene: TRBJ1-4; v_gene: TRBV7-2; d_gene: .; abundance: .; CDR3nt: TGTGCCAGCAGCTTAGCCGGACAGCTTAATGAAAAACTGTTTTTT; CDR3aa: CASSLAGQLNEKLFF
j_gene: TRBJ2-7; v_gene: TRBV7-2; d_gene: TRBD2; abundance: .; CDR3nt: TGTGCCAGCAGCTTAGCTAGCGGGAGCGCCTACGAGCAGTACTTC; CDR3aa: CASSLASGSAYEQYF
j_gene: TRBJ2-3; v_gene: TRBV29-1; d_gene: .; abundance: .; CDR3nt: TGCAGCGTGGAAAAGAGGGACTTCCACACAGATACGCAGTATTTT; CDR3aa: CSVEKRDFHTDTQYF
j_gene: TRBJ1-2; v_gene: TRBV27; d_gene: TRBD1; abundance: .; CDR3nt: TGTGCCAGCCGGGACAGTGTATGGAGGGGCTACACCTTC; CDR3aa: CASRDSVWRGYTF
j_gene: TRBJ2-2; v_gene: TRBV9; d_gene: .; abundance: .; CDR3nt: TGTGCCAGCAGCGTAGCTCACGGGGAGCTGTTTTTT; CDR3aa: CASSVAHGELFF
j_gene: TRBJ1-5; v_gene: TRBV4-1; d_gene: .; abundance: once; CDR3nt: TGCGCCAGCAGCCACCCATCGGGGCAGCCCCAGCATTTT; CDR3aa: CASSHPSGQPQHF
j_gene: TRBJ2-7; v_gene: TRBV10-1; d_gene: .; abundance: .; CDR3nt: TGCGCCAGCAGTTCTGAGTCGTCCTACGAGCAGTACTTC; CDR3aa: CASSSESSYEQYF
j_gene: TRBJ2-1; v_gene: TRBV6-1; d_gene: .; abundance: .; CDR3nt: TGTGCCAGCAGTGGGATGACAGGCACCAATGAGCAGTTCTTC; CDR3aa: CASSGMTGTNEQFF
j_gene: TRBJ2-7; v_gene: TRBV9; d_gene: TRBD1; abundance: .; CDR3nt: TGTGCCAGCAGCGCACAGGGGTTGATGAACGAGCAGTACTTC; CDR3aa: CASSAQGLMNEQYF